Many counts were recorded for the clone carrying this T cell receptor (beta chain). The data were obtained in a study of T cells after yellow fever vaccination. For the study at large: With SMART-Seq v4 Ultra Low Input, the fractions containing low cell numbers were prepared.

Germline V gene data show CDR1 as SGHRS and CDR2 as YFSETQ. The CDR3 covers 15 residues. V was clipped by 6 bases and J by 0 bases; unmatched bases: 6. Using its own MiXCR run on the 5' RACE reads, TCRdb lists one record per CDR3 protein. The profile shows 200,000 to 250,000 distinct CDR3 sequences, approximately 3.3% of them singletons. The sequencing here drew on CD4+ T cells sorted from PBMCs, taken 10 days after the yellow fever booster vaccination. This TCR came from a man between 18 and 35 years old who received the YFV17D yellow fever vaccine. The rearrangement uses TRBV5-1 and TRBJ2-1; 7 bases agree with TRBD1. In DNA, the CDR3 is TGCGCCAGCAAAATCCGGGACAGCTCCTACAATGAGCAGTTCTTC. Protein product: CASKIRDSSYNEQFF. Filled out from reference TRBV5-1 and TRBJ2-1, the complete variable domain reads KAGVTQTPRYLIKTRGQQVTLSCSPISGHRSVSWYQQTPGQGLQFLFEYFSETQRNKGNFPGRFSGRQFSNSRSEMNVSTLELGDSALYLCASKIRDSSYNEQFFGPGTRLTVL.